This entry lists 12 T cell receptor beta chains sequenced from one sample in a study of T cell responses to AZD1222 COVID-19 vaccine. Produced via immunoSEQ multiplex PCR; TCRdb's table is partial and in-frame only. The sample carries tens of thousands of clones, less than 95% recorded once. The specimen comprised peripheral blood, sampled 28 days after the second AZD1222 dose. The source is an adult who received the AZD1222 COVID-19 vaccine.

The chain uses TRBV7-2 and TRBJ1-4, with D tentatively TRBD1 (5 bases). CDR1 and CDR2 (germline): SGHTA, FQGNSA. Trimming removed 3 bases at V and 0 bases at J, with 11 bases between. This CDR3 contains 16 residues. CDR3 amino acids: CASSLWGGATNEKLFF. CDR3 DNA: TGTGCCAGCAGCTTGTGGGGCGGCGCAACTAATGAAAAACTGTTTTTT.

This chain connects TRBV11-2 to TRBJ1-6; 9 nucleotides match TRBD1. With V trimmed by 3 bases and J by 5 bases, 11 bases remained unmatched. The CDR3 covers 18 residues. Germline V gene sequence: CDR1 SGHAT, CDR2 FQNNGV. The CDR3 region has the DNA TGTGCCAGCAGCTTGGCTAGAGTTGGGACAGGGAATAATTCACCCCTCCACTTT. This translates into CASSLARVGTGNNSPLHF.

The CDR3 spells CAWSVGTSNSPLHF. DNA for the CDR3: TGTGCCTGGAGTGTAGGGACCTCGAATTCACCCCTCCACTTT. The chain links TRBV30 to TRBJ1-6; TRBD1 might be the D (5 bases). CDR3 length: 14 amino acids. Germline V gene data show CDR1 as GTSNPN and CDR2 as SVGIG (reference sequence). The germline V and J ends were trimmed by 0 bases and 7 bases, with 10 bases remaining between them.

In DNA, the CDR3 is TGTGCCAGCACGGGGGGGACAAGACAAGAGACCCAGTACTTC. Translation: CASTGGTRQETQYF. This sequence joins TRBV2 and TRBJ2-5; 8 nucleotides match TRBD2. Germline trimming cut 7 bases from V and 2 bases from J; bases unmatched to any gene: 6. CDR3 length: 14 residues. Germline CDR1 is SNHLY and CDR2 is FYNNEI.

CDR3 sequence (DNA): TGTGCCAGCAGTTTTTGGGATGCCTATGGCTACACCTTC. This translates into CASSFWDAYGYTF. This chain uses TRBV12-3 or TRBV12-4 with TRBJ1-2; no clear D. The CDR3 is made up of 13 amino acids. V was trimmed by 3 bases and J by 4 bases, leaving 9 bases between them.

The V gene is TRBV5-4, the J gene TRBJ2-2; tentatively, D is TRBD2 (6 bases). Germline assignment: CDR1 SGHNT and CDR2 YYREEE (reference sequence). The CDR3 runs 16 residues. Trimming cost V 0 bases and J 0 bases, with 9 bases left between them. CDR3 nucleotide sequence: TGTGCCAGCAGCTTGGGTCCGGGGGCGAACACCGGGGAGCTGTTTTTT. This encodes CASSLGPGANTGELFF.

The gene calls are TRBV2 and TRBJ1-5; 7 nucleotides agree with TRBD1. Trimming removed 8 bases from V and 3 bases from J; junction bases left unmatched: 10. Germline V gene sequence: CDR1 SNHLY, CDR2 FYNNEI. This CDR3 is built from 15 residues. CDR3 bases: TGTGCCAGCTGTGGGGCCGACAGGGCCAATCAGCCCCAGCATTTT. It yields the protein CASCGADRANQPQHF.

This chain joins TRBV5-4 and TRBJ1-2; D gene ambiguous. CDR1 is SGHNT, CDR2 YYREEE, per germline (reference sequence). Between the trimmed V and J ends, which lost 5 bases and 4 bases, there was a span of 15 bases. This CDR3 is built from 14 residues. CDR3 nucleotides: TGTGCCAGCAGTCCTAGGACGGAAATCTATGGCTACACCTTC. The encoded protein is CASSPRTEIYGYTF.

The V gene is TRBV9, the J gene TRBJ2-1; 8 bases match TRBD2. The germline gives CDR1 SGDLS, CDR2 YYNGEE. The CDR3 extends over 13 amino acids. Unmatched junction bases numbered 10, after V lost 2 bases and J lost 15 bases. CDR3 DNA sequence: TGTGCCAGCAGCGTTCCCTCCGGGACTAGTTTGTTCTTC. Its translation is CASSVPSGTSLFF.

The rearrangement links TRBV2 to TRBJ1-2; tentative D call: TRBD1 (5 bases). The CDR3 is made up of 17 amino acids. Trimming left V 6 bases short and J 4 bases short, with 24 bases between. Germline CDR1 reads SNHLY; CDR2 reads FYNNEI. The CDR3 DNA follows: TGTGCCAGCAGCCCGCTCAGGGCTTCCGTCGAGTTCTATGGCTACACCTTC. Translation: CASSPLRASVEFYGYTF.

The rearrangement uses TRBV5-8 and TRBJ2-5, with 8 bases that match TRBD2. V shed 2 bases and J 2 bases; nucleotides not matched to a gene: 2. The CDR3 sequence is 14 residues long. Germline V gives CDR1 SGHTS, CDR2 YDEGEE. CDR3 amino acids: CASSLRGGQETQYF. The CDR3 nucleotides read TGTGCCAGCAGCTTACGGGGGGGTCAAGAGACCCAGTACTTC.

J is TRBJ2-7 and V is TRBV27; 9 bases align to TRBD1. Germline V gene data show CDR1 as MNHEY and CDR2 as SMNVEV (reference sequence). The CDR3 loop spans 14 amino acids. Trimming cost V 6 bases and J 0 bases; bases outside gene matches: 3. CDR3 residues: CASRVTGGSYEQYF. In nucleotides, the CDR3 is TGTGCCAGCAGGGTGACAGGGGGCTCCTACGAGCAGTACTTC.